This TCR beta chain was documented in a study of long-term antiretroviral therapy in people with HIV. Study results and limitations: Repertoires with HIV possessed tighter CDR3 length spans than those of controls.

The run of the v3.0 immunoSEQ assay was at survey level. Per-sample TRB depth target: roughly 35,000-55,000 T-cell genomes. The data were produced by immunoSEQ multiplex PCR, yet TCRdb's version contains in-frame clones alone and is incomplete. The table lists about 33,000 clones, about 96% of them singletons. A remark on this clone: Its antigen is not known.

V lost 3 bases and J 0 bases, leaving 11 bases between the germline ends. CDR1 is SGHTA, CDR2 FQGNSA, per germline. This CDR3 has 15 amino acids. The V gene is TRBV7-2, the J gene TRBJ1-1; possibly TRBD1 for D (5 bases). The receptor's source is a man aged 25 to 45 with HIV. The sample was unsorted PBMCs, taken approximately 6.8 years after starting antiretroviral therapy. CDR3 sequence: CASSFGAGLNTEAFF. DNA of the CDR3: TGTGCCAGCAGCTTTGGGGCAGGGCTGAACACTGAAGCTTTCTTT.